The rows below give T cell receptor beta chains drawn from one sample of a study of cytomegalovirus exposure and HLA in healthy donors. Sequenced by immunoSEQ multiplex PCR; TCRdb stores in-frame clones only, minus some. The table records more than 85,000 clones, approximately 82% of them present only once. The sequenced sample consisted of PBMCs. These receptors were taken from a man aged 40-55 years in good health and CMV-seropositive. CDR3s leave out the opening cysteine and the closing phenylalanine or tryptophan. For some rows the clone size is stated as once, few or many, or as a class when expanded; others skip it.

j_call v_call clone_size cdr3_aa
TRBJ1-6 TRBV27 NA ASSFGGLSYNSPLH
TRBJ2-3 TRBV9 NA ASSKTLADTDTQY
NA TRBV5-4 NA ASSLGYEQY
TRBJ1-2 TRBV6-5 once ASRWGPYGYT
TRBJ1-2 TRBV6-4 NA ASSPTGGADGYT
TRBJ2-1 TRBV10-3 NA AIRGANEQF
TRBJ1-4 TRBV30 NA AWSLDRVLTNEKLF
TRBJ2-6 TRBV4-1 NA ASSQARFSGANGLT
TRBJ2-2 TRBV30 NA AWSISLGELF
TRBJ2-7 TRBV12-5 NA ASGLQAGGSYEQY
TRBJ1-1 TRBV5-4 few ASSDRVNTEAF
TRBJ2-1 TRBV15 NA ATSRDPLASRGEQF
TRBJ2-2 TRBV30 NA AFSGGTGELF
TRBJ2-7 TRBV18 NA ASSPDTSSYEQY
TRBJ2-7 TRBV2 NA ASTSRGHSYEQY
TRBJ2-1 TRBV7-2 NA ASSSTSGSYNEQF
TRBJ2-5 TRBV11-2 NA ASSFAGEAQY
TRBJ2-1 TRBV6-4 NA ASSDPARGYNEQF
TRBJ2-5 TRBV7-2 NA ASSLSHTQETQY
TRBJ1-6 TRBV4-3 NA ASSQSRDTFYSPLH
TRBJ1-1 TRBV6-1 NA ASSDRAGFTEAF
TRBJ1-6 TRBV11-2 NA ASSLVPGGGNSPLH
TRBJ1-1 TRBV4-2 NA ASSQDWTGVNTEAF
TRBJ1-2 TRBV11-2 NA ASSLEGDRGVYGYT
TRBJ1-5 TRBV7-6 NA ASSSQPRQPQH
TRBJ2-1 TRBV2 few ASSGGGEPYNEQF
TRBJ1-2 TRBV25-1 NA ASRRTGLSYGYT
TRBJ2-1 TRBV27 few ASSPGTSGTNEQF
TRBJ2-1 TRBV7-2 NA ASSLSGVNNEQF